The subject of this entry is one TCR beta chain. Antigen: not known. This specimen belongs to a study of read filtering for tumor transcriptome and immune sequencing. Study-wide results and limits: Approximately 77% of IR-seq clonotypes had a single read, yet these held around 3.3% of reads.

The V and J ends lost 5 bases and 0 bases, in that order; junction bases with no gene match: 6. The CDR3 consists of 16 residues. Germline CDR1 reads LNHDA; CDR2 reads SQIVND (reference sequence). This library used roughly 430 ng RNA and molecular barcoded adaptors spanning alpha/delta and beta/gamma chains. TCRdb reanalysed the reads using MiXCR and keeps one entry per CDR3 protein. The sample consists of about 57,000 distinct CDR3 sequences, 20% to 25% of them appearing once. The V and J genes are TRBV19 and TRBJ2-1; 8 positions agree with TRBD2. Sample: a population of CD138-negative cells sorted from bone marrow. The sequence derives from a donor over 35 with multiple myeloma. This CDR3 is CASSPGLGPSYNEQFF. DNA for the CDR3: TGTGCCAGTAGTCCGGGACTAGGTCCCTCCTACAATGAGCAGTTCTTC. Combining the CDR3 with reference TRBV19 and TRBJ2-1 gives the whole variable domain DGGITQSPKYLFRKEGQNVTLSCEQNLNHDAMYWYRQDPGQGLRLIYYSQIVNDFQKGDIAEGYSVSREKKESFPLTVTSAQKNPTAFYLCASSPGLGPSYNEQFFGPGTRLTVL.